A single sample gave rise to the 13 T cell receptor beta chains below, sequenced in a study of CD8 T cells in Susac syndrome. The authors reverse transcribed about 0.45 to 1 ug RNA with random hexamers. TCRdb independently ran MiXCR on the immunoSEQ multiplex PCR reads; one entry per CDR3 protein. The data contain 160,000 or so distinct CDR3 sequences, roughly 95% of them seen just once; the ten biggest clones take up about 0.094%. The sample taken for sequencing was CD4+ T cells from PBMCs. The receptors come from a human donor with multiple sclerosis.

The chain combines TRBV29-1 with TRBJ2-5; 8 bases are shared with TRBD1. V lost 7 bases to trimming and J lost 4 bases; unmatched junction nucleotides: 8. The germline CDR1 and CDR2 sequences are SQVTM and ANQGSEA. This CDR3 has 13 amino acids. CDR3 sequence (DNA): TGCAGCGCCAGGACAGGGATGGGAGAGACCCAGTACTTC. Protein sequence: CSARTGMGETQYF.

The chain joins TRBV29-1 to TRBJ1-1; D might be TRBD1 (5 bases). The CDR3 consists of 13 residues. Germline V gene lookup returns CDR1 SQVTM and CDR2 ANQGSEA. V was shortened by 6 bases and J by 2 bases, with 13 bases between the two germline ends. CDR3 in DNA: TGCAGCGTGAGCGTGGGGCTTAACACTGAAGCTTTCTTT. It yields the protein CSVSVGLNTEAFF.

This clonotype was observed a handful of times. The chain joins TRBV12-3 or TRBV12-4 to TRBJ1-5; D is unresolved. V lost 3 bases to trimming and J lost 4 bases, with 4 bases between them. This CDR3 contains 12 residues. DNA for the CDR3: TGTGCCAGCAGTTTTAGGAATCAGCCCCAGCATTTT. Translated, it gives CASSFRNQPQHF.

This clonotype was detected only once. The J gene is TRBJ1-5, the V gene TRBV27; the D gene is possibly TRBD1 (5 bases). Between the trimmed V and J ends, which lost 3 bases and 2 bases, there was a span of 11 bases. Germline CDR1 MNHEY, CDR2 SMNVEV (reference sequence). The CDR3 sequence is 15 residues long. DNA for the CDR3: TGTGCCAGCAGTTTTCGGGGCGGGGGCAATCAGCCCCAGCATTTT. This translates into CASSFRGGGNQPQHF.

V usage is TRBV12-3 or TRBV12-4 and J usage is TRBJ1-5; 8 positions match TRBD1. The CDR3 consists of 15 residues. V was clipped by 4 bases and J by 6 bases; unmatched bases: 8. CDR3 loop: CASSWEDREGQPQHF. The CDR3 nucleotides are TGTGCCAGCAGTTGGGAGGACAGGGAGGGTCAGCCCCAGCATTTT.

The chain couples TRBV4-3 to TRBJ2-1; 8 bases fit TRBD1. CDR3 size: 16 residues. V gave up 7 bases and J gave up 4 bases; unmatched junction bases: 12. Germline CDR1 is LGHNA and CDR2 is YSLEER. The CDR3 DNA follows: TGCGCCAGCACCCTCAGCCCGGGACAGGAATACAATGAGCAGTTCTTC. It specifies CASTLSPGQEYNEQFF.

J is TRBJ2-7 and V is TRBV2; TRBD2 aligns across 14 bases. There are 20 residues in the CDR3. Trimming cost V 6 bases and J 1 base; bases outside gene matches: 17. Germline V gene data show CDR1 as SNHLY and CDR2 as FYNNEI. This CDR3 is CASSEAGTSGRGSLSYEQYF. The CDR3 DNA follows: TGTGCCAGCAGCGAGGCTGGGACTAGCGGGAGAGGGTCTCTGTCCTACGAGCAGTACTTC.

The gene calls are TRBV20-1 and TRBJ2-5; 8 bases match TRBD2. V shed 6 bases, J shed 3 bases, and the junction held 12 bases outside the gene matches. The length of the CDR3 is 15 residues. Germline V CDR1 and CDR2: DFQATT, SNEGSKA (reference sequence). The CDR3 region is CSAPRASGPKETQYF. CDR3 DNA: TGCAGTGCCCCCCGCGCTAGCGGGCCAAAAGAGACCCAGTACTTC.

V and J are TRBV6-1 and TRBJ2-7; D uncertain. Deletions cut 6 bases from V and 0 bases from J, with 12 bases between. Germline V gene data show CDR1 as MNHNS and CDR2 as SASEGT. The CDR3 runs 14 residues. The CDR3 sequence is CASRPYGSSYEQYF. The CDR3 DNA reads TGTGCCAGCAGGCCTTATGGAAGCTCCTACGAGCAGTACTTC.

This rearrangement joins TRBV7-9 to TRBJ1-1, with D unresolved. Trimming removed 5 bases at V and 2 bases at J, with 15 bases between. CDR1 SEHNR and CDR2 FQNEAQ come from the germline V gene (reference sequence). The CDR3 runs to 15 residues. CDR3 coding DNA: TGTGCCAGCAGCCTGCGAGGCGGGTTTAACACTGAAGCTTTCTTT. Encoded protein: CASSLRGGFNTEAFF.

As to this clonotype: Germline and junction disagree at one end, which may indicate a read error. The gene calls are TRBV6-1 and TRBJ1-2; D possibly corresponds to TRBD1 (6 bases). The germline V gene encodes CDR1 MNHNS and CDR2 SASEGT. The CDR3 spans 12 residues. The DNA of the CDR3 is TGTGCCAGGAAGGAGGGGGAGTATGGCTACACTTTC. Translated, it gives CARKEGEYGYTF.

CDR3: CASSGTSGSWSADTQYF. The CDR3 nucleotides are TGTGCCAGTAGTGGGACTAGCGGGTCTTGGTCCGCTGATACGCAGTATTTT. The gene calls are TRBV19 and TRBJ2-3, with 12 positions matching TRBD2. After removal of 5 bases from V and 6 bases from J, the junction contained 12 bases not matched to a gene. Germline V gene lookup returns CDR1 LNHDA and CDR2 SQIVND (reference sequence). This CDR3 is 17 amino acids long.

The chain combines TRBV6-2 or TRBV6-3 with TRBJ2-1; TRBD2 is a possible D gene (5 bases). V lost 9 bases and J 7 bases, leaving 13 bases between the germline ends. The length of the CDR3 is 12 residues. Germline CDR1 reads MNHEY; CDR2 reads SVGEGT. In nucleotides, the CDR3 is TGTGCCAGTTCGGGGAACCGGAATGAGCAGTTCTTC. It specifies CASSGNRNEQFF.